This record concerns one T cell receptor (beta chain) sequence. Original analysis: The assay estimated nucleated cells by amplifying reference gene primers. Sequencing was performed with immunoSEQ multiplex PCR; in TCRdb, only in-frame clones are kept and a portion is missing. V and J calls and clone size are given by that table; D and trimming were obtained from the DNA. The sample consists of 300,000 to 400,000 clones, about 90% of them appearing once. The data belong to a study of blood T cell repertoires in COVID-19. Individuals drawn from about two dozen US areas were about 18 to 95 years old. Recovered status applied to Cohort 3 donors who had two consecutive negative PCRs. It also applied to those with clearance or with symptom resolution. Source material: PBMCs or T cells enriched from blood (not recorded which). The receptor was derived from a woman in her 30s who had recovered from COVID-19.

CDR3 sequence: CASRKGQNQETQYF. As DNA, the CDR3 is TGTGCCAGCAGAAAGGGACAGAACCAAGAGACCCAGTACTTC. The chain joins TRBV6-5 to TRBJ2-5; 7 bases fit TRBD1. This CDR3 is built from 14 residues. The germline V gene has CDR1 MNHEY and CDR2 SVGAGI. J gave up 0 bases and V 6 bases, and 4 bases lay outside the gene matches.